A single sample is the source of the 2 T cell receptor beta chains below, sequenced in a study of cytomegalovirus exposure and HLA in healthy donors (dated 2017 in TCRdb). The receptor library was made with the immunoSEQ multiplex PCR assay. For the multiplex PCR, a mixture combining 60 forward primers for TCR Vbeta segments and 13 reverse primers for TCR Jbeta segments was used. TCRdb limited this immuneACCESS table to in-frame rearrangements with V and J called. A share of clones is missing; checked studies link under half to unresolved V genes, and the rest is unexplained. The sample table contains about 160,000 clones; only one count was recorded for about 72% of them. Of the sample, 1.3% to 1.5% is held by the ten largest clones. The specimen was PBMCs. The receptors were sampled from a man aged 55 to 70 in good health and CMV-seronegative.

This chain joins TRBV6-6 and TRBJ2-1, with 12 nucleotides matching TRBD2. Trimming removed 4 bases from V and 4 bases from J; junction bases left unmatched: 2. Per germline, CDR1 MNHNY and CDR2 SVGAGI (reference sequence). This CDR3 contains 15 residues. CDR3 coding DNA: TGTGCCAGCAGTTCGACTAGCGGGGGATACAATGAGCAGTTCTTC. Amino acid sequence: CASSSTSGGYNEQFF.

This chain links TRBV10-3 with TRBJ1-5, with D possibly TRBD1 on 5 matching bases. V lost 0 bases to trimming and J lost 7 bases, with 13 bases between them. CDR1 and CDR2 (germline): ENHRY, SYGVKD. This CDR3 has 15 residues. The CDR3 DNA reads as TGTGCCATCAGTGAGTCTTCAACAGGTTACCAGCCCCAGCATTTT. Its translation is CAISESSTGYQPQHF.